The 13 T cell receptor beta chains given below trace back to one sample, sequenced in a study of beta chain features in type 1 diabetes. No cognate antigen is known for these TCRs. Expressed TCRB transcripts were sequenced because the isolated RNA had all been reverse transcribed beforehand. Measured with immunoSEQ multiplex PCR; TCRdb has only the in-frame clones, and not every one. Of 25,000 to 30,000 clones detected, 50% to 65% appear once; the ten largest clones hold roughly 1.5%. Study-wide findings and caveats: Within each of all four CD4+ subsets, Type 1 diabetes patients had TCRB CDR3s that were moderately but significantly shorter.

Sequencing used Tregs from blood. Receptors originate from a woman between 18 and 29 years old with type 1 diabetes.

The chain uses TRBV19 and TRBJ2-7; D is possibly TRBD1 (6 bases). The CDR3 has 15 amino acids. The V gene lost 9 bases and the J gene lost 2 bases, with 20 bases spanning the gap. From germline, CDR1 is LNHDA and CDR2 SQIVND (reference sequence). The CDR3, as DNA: TGTGCCAGCGCTAAAGCGGCAGGGGCGCCCTACGAGCAGTACGTC. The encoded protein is CASAKAAGAPYEQYV.

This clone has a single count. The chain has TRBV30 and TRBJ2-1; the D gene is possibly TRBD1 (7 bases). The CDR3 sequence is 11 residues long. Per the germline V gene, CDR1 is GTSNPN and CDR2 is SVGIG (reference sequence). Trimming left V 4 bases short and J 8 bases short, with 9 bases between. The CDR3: CAWTGGYEQFF. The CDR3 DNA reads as TGTGCCTGGACAGGGGGGTATGAGCAGTTCTTC.

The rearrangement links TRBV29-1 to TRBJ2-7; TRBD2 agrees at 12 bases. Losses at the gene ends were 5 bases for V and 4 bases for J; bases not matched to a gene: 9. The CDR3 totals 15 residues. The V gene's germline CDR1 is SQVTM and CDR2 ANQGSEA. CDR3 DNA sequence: TGCAGCGTTCTCCGACTAGCGGGAGTTCAATACGAGCAGTACTTC. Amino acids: CSVLRLAGVQYEQYF.

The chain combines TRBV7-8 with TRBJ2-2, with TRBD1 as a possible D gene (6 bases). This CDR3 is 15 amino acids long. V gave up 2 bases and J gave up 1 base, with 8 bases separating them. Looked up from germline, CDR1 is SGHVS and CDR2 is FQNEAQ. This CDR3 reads CASSLPGQNTGELFF. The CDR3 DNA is TGTGCCAGCAGCTTACCGGGACAGAACACCGGGGAGCTGTTTTTT.

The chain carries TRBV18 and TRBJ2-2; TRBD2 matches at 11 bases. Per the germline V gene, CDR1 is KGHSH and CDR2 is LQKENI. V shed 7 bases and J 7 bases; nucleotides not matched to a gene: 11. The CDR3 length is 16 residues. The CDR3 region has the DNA TGTGCCAGCTTCGGACCCGGGACTAGCGGCGGCGGGGAGCTGTTTTTT. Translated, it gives CASFGPGTSGGGELFF.

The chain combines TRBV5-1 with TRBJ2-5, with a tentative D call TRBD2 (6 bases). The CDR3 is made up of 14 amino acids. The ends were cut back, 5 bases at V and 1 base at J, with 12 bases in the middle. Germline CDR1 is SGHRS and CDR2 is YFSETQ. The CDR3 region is CASRGSGPQETQYF. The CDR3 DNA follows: TGCGCCAGCAGGGGCAGCGGGCCCCAAGAGACCCAGTACTTC.

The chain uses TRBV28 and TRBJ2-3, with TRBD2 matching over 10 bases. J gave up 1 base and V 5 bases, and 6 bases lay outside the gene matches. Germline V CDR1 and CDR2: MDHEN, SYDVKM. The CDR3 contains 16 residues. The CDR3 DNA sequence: TGTGCCAGCAGTCCCGGGACTAGCGCCGGCACAGATACGCAGTATTTT. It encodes CASSPGTSAGTDTQYF.

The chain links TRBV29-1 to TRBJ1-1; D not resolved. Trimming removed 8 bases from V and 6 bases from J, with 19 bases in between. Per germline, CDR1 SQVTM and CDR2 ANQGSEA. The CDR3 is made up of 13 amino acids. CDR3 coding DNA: TGCAGCTTTTGTCCCTTACTCGGGTCTGAAGCTTTCTTT. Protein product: CSFCPLLGSEAFF.

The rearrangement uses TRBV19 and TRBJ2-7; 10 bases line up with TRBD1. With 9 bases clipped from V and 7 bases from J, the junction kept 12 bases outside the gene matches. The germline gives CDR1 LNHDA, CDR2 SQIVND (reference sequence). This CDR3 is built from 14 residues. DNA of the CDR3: TGTGCCAGCGCAAAAGGACAGGGGGTCTGGGAGCAGTACTTC. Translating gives CASAKGQGVWEQYF.

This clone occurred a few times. For the CDR3, the DNA is TGTGCCAGCAGTGCGACAGGCAATCAGCCCCAGCATTTT. Amino acids: CASSATGNQPQHF. This chain uses TRBV2 with TRBJ1-5; D perhaps matches TRBD1 (5 bases). V lost 4 bases, J lost 2 bases, and 6 bases lay in between. The CDR3 runs 13 residues. Germline lookup yields CDR1 SNHLY and CDR2 FYNNEI.

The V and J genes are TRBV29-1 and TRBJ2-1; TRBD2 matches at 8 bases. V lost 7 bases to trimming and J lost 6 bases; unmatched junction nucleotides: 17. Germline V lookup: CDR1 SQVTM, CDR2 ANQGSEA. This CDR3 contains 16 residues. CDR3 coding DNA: TGCAGCGGGACTCCGTCTGGGACTAGAGGTAGCAATGAGCAGTTCTTC. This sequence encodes CSGTPSGTRGSNEQFF.

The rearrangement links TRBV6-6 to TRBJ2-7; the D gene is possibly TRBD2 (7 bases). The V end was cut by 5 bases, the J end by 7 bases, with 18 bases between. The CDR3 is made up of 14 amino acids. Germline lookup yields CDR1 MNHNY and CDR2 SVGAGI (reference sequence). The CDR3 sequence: CASSGRGSRREQYV. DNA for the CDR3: TGTGCCAGCAGTGGGAGGGGGAGTCGGCGGGAGCAGTACGTC.

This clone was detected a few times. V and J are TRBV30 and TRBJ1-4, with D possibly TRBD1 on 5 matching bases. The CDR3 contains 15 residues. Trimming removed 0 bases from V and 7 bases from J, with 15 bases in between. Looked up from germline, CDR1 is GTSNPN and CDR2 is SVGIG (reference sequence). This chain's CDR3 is CAWSVHGPGGEKLFF. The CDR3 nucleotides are TGTGCCTGGAGTGTACACGGGCCCGGGGGTGAAAAACTGTTTTTT.